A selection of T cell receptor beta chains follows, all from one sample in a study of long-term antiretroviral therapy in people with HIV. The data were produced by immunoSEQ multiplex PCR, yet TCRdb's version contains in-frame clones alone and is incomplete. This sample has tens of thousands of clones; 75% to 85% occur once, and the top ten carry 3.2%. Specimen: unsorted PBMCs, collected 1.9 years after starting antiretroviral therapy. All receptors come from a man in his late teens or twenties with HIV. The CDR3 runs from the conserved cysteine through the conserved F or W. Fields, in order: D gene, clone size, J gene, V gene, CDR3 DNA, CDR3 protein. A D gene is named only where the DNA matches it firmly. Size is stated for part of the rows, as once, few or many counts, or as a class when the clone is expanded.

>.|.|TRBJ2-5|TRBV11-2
TGTGCCAGCAGCTTAGGACTACAAGAGACCCAGTACTTC
CASSLGLQETQYF
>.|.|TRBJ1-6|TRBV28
TGTGCCAGCAGAACCTTCCGTCCGGGGAATTCACCCCTCCACTTT
CASRTFRPGNSPLHF
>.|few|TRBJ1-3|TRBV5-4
TGTGCCAGCAGCTTGGCAGGACAGCTCTCTGGAAACACCATATATTTT
CASSLAGQLSGNTIYF
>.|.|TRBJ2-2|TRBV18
TGTGCCAGCTCACCAAGGAGGATGGCCGAGAACACCGGGGAGCTGTTTTTT
CASSPRRMAENTGELFF
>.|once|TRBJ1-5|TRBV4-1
TGCGCCAGCAGCCAAGACCCTAATCAGCCCCAGCATTTT
CASSQDPNQPQHF
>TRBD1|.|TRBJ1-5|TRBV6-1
TGTGCCAGCAGTTTGGGACAGCAGCCCCAGCATTTT
CASSLGQQPQHF
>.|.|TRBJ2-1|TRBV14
TGTGCCAGCAGCCAATTAATGTGGGGTGAGCAGTTCTTC
CASSQLMWGEQFF
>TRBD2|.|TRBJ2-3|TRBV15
TGTGCCACCAGCAGAGGGACTAGCGGGGGGCCAGATACGCAGTATTTT
CATSRGTSGGPDTQYF
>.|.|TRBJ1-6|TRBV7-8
TGTGCCAGCAGCCGCTTGGGTTCGCTTACTCCCTTTTCACCCCTCCACTTT
CASSRLGSLTPFSPLHF
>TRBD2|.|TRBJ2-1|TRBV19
TGTGCCAGTAGTACTAGCGGGGGGCCTTACTACAATGAGCAGTTCTTC
CASSTSGGPYYNEQFF
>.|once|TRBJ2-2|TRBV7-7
TGTGCTAGCAGCTTTAGCGTCAACACCGGGGAGCTGTTTTTT
CASSFSVNTGELFF
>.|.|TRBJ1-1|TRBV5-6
TGTGCCAGCAGCTTGGATGCGGAGGGAACTGAAGCTTTCTTT
CASSLDAEGTEAFF
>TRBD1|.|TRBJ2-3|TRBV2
TGTGCCAGCGGGGGACAGGGTCTAGGAGATACGCAGTATTTT
CASGGQGLGDTQYF